These T cell receptor beta chains were read from a single sample in a study of cytotoxic CD8 clonotypes in ibrutinib-treated CLL. TCRdb's copy holds only in-frame clones and misses some; the assay was immunoSEQ multiplex PCR. The sample includes 330,000 or so clones, roughly 67% of them seen just once. The starting material was PBMCs, obtained after 36 months of ibrutinib treatment. The receptors derive from a human donor with chronic lymphocytic leukemia. Each CDR3 is given with its conserved first and last residue. A D gene is named only where the DNA matches it firmly. Clone size is not always given. Where it is, it says once, few, many or a class for expanded clones.

CDR3 length,V gene,D gene,J gene,clone size,CDR3 protein,CDR3 DNA
16,TRBV2,NA,TRBJ1-5,few,CASSEAWGVSNQPQHF,TGTGCCAGCAGTGAAGCGTGGGGAGTGAGCAATCAGCCCCAGCATTTT
14,TRBV9,NA,TRBJ2-2,few,CASSARLVLGELFF,TGTGCCAGCAGCGCAAGACTAGTTCTTGGGGAGCTGTTTTTT
16,TRBV5-1,TRBD1,TRBJ2-5,once,CASSLPGTGYQETQYF,TGCGCCAGCAGTCTTCCCGGGACAGGGTACCAAGAGACCCAGTACTTC
16,TRBV5-6,NA,TRBJ2-2,NA,CASSFPQGTYTGELFF,TGTGCCAGCAGCTTTCCCCAGGGGACATACACCGGGGAGCTGTTTTTT
14,TRBV19,NA,TRBJ1-1,NA,CASSPTPRGGEAFF,TGTGCCAGTAGTCCCACCCCGAGAGGGGGTGAAGCTTTCTTT
15,TRBV7-9,NA,TRBJ1-1,NA,CASSFDGGMNTEAFF,TGTGCCAGCAGCTTTGATGGGGGTATGAACACTGAAGCTTTCTTT
14,TRBV4-2,TRBD1,TRBJ2-7,few,CASSQMGQGDEQYF,TGTGCCAGCAGCCAGATGGGACAGGGCGACGAGCAGTACTTC
15,TRBV5-6,NA,TRBJ1-6,NA,CASSLGIARTSPLHF,TGTGCCAGCAGCTTGGGGATTGCCCGGACTTCACCCCTCCACTTT
11,TRBV19,NA,TRBJ1-2,NA,CASIGIYGYTF,TGTGCCAGTATCGGGATATATGGCTACACCTTC
12,TRBV9,NA,TRBJ2-7,few,CASSVIGGPSHF,TGTGCCAGCAGCGTAATAGGAGGCCCTTCCCACTTC
14,TRBV4-3,TRBD1,TRBJ2-7,NA,CASSQDLQGDEQYF,TGCGCCAGCAGCCAAGATCTGCAGGGGGACGAGCAGTACTTC
18,TRBV4-1,NA,TRBJ2-5,NA,CASSHRRGGRGGEETQYF,TGCGCCAGCAGCCACCGTAGAGGAGGCAGGGGCGGAGAAGAGACCCAGTACTTC
15,TRBV5-1,TRBD2,TRBJ2-3,few,CASSPTSGPTDTQYF,TGCGCCAGCAGCCCTACTAGCGGACCCACAGATACGCAGTATTTT
14,TRBV4-3,NA,TRBJ2-1,NA,CASSHRNTGVGQFF,TGCGCCAGCAGCCATCGAAATACTGGCGTCGGGCAGTTCTTC
16,TRBV19,TRBD2,TRBJ2-7,NA,CASSTDFSGRIYEQYF,TGTGCCAGTAGTACGGATTTTAGCGGGAGAATCTACGAGCAGTACTTC
12,TRBV12-5,NA,TRBJ2-2,few,CASGTATGELFF,TGTGCTAGTGGGACAGCCACCGGGGAGCTGTTTTTT
13,TRBV11-3,NA,TRBJ2-1,NA,CASSSGPYNEQFF,TGTGCCAGCAGCTCGGGCCCTTACAATGAGCAGTTCTTC
13,TRBV6-5,TRBD1,TRBJ2-5,NA,CASRSTGVETQYF,TGTGCCAGCAGATCGACAGGGGTAGAGACCCAGTACTTC
15,TRBV5-1,NA,TRBJ1-4,once,CASSLGLSTNEKLFF,TGCGCCAGCAGCTTAGGCCTATCAACTAATGAAAAACTGTTTTTT
15,TRBV7-2,TRBD2,TRBJ2-5,NA,CASSQGLAGVETQYF,TGTGCCAGCAGCCAGGGACTAGCGGGAGTGGAGACCCAGTACTTC
15,TRBV28,TRBD1,TRBJ2-3,NA,CASSSDRVTSDTQYF,TGTGCCAGCAGTTCGGACAGGGTTACCTCAGATACGCAGTATTTT
14,TRBV6-5,NA,TRBJ1-5,few,CASSYGGEHQPQHF,TGTGCCAGCAGTTACGGAGGTGAGCATCAGCCCCAGCATTTT
15,TRBV6-6,TRBD1,TRBJ2-7,NA,CASSYGTGGVYEQYF,TGTGCCAGCAGTTACGGGACAGGGGGCGTTTACGAGCAGTACTTC
13,TRBV27,NA,TRBJ1-2,NA,CASRPAANYGYTF,TGTGCCAGCAGGCCCGCCGCTAACTATGGCTACACCTTC
15,TRBV18,NA,TRBJ1-2,few,CASSRSRTSTYGYTF,TGTGCCAGCTCACGTTCCAGGACTTCTACCTATGGCTACACCTTC
14,TRBV2,NA,TRBJ2-1,NA,CASTQVQTNNEQFF,TGTGCCAGCACCCAGGTACAGACGAACAATGAGCAGTTCTTC
13,TRBV19,NA,TRBJ1-1,NA,CASSITGTHEAFF,TGTGCCAGTAGTATTACCGGGACACATGAAGCTTTCTTT
16,TRBV5-1,NA,TRBJ1-2,NA,CASSLESRGYGYGYTF,TGCGCCAGCAGCTTGGAATCTAGGGGGTACGGCTATGGCTACACCTTC
16,TRBV2,NA,TRBJ2-7,NA,CASSGSEVSGIYEQYF,TGTGCCAGCAGTGGATCGGAGGTTTCGGGGATCTACGAGCAGTACTTC
18,TRBV7-9,TRBD2,TRBJ2-3,NA,CASSFWEGGGPSTDTQYF,TGTGCCAGCAGCTTTTGGGAAGGCGGGGGGCCTAGCACAGATACGCAGTATTTT
14,TRBV6-6,NA,TRBJ2-7,NA,CASSYGTKAHEQYF,TGTGCCAGCAGTTACGGGACAAAAGCCCACGAGCAGTACTTC
22,TRBV4-1,TRBD2,TRBJ2-7,NA,CASSQDTMFRRLAGGKSYEQYF,TGCGCCAGCAGCCAAGATACTATGTTCCGGAGACTAGCGGGAGGTAAATCCTACGAGCAGTACTTC
15,TRBV13,TRBD1,TRBJ2-3,NA,CASSFSGTGPRTQYF,TGTGCCAGCAGCTTTTCGGGGACAGGACCCCGTACGCAGTATTTT
15,TRBV4-1,TRBD1,TRBJ1-4,NA,CASSQSGGRREKLFF,TGCGCCAGCAGCCAATCAGGGGGCAGAAGGGAAAAACTGTTTTTT
11,TRBV12-5,NA,TRBJ1-1,NA,CASGQNTEAFF,TGTGCTAGTGGTCAAAACACTGAAGCTTTCTTT
15,TRBV9,NA,TRBJ2-7,NA,CASSPHGGRRSEQYF,TGTGCCAGCAGCCCCCATGGAGGCAGGCGAAGCGAGCAGTACTTC
15,TRBV28,NA,TRBJ1-5,once,CASSLSFGGGQPQHF,TGTGCCAGCAGTTTATCTTTTGGGGGCGGTCAGCCCCAGCATTTT
15,TRBV5-1,TRBD2,TRBJ2-7,NA,CASSLAGTSGYEQYF,TGCGCCAGCAGCCTAGCCGGGACTAGCGGATACGAGCAGTACTTC
15,TRBV7-7,NA,TRBJ2-7,NA,CASSSGPAGHYEQYF,TGTGCCAGCAGCTCGGGCCCCGCAGGCCACTACGAGCAGTACTTC
14,TRBV7-3,NA,TRBJ2-5,few,CASSLRGHQETQYF,TGTGCCAGCAGCTTGCGGGGCCACCAAGAGACCCAGTACTTC
14,TRBV18,NA,TRBJ1-6,few,CASSPPYRDSPLHF,TGTGCCAGCTCACCACCCTACAGGGACTCACCCCTCCACTTT
18,TRBV13,TRBD2,TRBJ2-7,NA,CASSLAPPGGRKYYEQYF,TGTGCCAGCAGCTTAGCCCCCCCGGGGGGGCGGAAGTACTACGAGCAGTACTTC
12,TRBV10-3,NA,TRBJ1-2,NA,CAIMGDRGGYTF,TGTGCCATCATGGGGGACCGAGGGGGCTACACCTTC
16,TRBV4-1,NA,TRBJ2-3,few,CASSQDFPGGGHTQYF,TGCGCCAGCAGCCAAGATTTTCCAGGGGGAGGACATACGCAGTATTTT
18,TRBV9,NA,TRBJ1-4,few,CASSVGPGGISTNEKLFF,TGTGCCAGCAGCGTAGGACCCGGGGGAATCTCTACTAATGAAAAACTGTTTTTT
19,TRBV19,TRBD1,TRBJ1-5,NA,CASRSPGQDHFGGNQPQHF,TGTGCCAGTCGAAGCCCGGGACAGGATCACTTCGGGGGGAATCAGCCCCAGCATTTT
14,TRBV29-1,NA,TRBJ2-3,NA,CSVNGDGGTDTQYF,TGCAGCGTTAACGGGGACGGAGGCACAGATACGCAGTATTTT
15,TRBV29-1,TRBD1,TRBJ2-5,NA,CSVEPDRDPRETQYF,TGCAGCGTTGAGCCGGACAGGGACCCTCGGGAGACCCAGTACTTC
12,TRBV7-2,NA,TRBJ2-3,NA,CAVGRYTDTQYF,TGTGCCGTGGGGCGGTACACAGATACGCAGTATTTT
15,TRBV9,NA,TRBJ2-4,NA,CASSVGSPTKNIQYF,TGTGCCAGCAGCGTAGGGTCCCCGACAAAAAACATTCAGTACTTC
15,TRBV4-3,NA,TRBJ1-4,few,CASSQGPQGQEKLFF,TGCGCCAGCAGCCAAGGACCGCAGGGACAAGAAAAACTGTTTTTT
17,TRBV5-8,NA,TRBJ2-1,NA,CASSLSAWRQNQNEQFF,TGTGCCAGCAGCTTGTCTGCGTGGCGGCAGAACCAGAATGAGCAGTTCTTC
17,TRBV18,NA,TRBJ1-2,NA,CASSPTIRPGANYGYTF,TGTGCCAGCTCACCCACTATAAGACCGGGGGCTAACTATGGCTACACCTTC
16,TRBV21-1,NA,TRBJ2-7,NA,CASSKAYRPVLHEQYF,TGTGCCAGCAGCAAAGCGTACAGGCCCGTCCTTCACGAGCAGTACTTC
16,TRBV18,NA,TRBJ1-4,NA,CASSPNPDRFNEKLFF,TGTGCCAGCTCACCAAATCCCGACAGATTTAATGAAAAACTGTTTTTT
12,TRBV2,TRBD1,TRBJ2-7,NA,CASSRTGDEQYF,TGTGCCAGCAGCCGTACAGGGGACGAGCAGTACTTC
15,TRBV11-2,TRBD2,TRBJ2-1,NA,CASSLGSSGINEQFF,TGTGCCAGCAGCTTAGGATCTAGCGGTATCAATGAGCAGTTCTTC
17,TRBV4-1,NA,TRBJ1-2,NA,CASSQVPPGLRNYGYTF,TGCGCCAGCAGCCAAGTCCCCCCGGGACTCAGGAACTATGGCTACACCTTC
13,TRBV5-4,TRBD1,TRBJ2-1,NA,CASSGTGGDEQFF,TGTGCCAGCAGCGGAACAGGGGGTGATGAGCAGTTCTTC